This T cell receptor beta chain was recorded in a study of T cell repertoires in cytomegalovirus infection (dated 2019 in TCRdb). Regarding the research as a whole: Recently identified HLA-C-restricted CMV epitopes, whose presentation resists viral immunomodulation, were targeted by peptide stimulations together with well-studied HLA-B-restricted epitopes. Donor HLA type was relevant to the analysis, because carriage of CMV infection together with the matching HLA type was indicated by public TCR beta signatures.

These reads were obtained on an Illumina HiSeq 1500. Using fastp trimming at Q25 and MiXCR clonotype assembly, TCRdb reanalyzed the public sequencing data and kept in-frame beta chains. Entries are consolidated by CDR3 protein sequence, retaining the most common genes and DNA. The sample has about 900,000 distinct CDR3 sequences on record, around 30% of them singletons. The ten biggest clones cover around 15% of the sample. The study at large found these results: The ex vivo response was dominated by HLA-C-restricted CMV-specific TCR beta clonotypes, which also provided the single most frequent clonotype in two of eight donors. In both this cohort and an independent roughly 350-donor cohort, the cumulative frequency of public TCR beta family members distinguished carriers of CMV infection plus the relevant HLA type.

The treatment or condition label, read with the paper, signifies: in vitro stimulation with specific CMV peptide epitopes to enrich CMV-specific T cells. Cut back by 6 bases and 4 bases, the V and J ends lie 17 bases apart. The CDR3, from cysteine to phenylalanine, totals 15 residues. Only the CDR3 region is kept as DNA, spanning 45 bases read in frame from base 1. Reading the germline V gene gives CDR1 MDHEN and CDR2 SYDVKM. Comment on this clonotype: The antigen it binds to is not known. The sample holds no much larger clone one base away, and base qualities are not on file.

Material: cultured CD8+ T cells from PBMCs, obtained from culture after CMV antigen stimulation. This TCR was recovered from a human donor in good health (CMV status not recorded). Some clones in this sample may be carry-over from other donors' samples. This chain joins TRBV28 to TRBJ2-3; TRBD1 is a weak D gene call, 7 bases matching. The CDR3 protein: CASSQRRGRADTQYF. Here is the DNA: TGTGCCAGCAGCCAACGGAGGGGGCGCGCAGATACGCAGTATTTT.